These 24 T cell receptor beta chains were all obtained from the same sample, sequenced in a study of blood T cells in healthy people across ages. With a J-beta primer mix and a sample-barcoded 5' primer, a second PCR ran about 7 to 11 cycles. TCRdb redid the calling of the 5' RACE reads with MiXCR, one entry per CDR3 protein. The sample shows 600,000 to 900,000 distinct CDR3 sequences, approximately 24% of them seen only once. Another study also made use of these data, one on T cells of mothers and their children.

The sample consisted of blood. Every receptor here comes from a boy aged 10-17 years in good health.

This clonotype was observed a few times. The chain recombines TRBV12-3 or TRBV12-4 with TRBJ1-1, with D possibly matching TRBD1 (6 bases). The V gene lost 6 bases and the J gene lost 8 bases, with 13 bases spanning the gap. This CDR3 contains 12 residues. The CDR3 DNA follows: TGTGCCAGCAGCCGACAGGTCGAGGAAGCTTTCTTT. Translating gives CASSRQVEEAFF.

This clonotype has only a few counts. The chain uses TRBV4-1 and TRBJ2-3, with 13 nucleotides matching TRBD2. CDR3 length equals 17 residues. V lost 4 bases and J lost 3; bases outside the gene matches: 7. From germline, CDR1 is MGHRA and CDR2 YSYEKL. The CDR3: CASSRTLAGGPTDTQYF. The CDR3 region has the DNA TGCGCCAGCAGCCGGACACTAGCGGGGGGGCCTACAGATACGCAGTATTTT.

The table lists this clonotype with a few counts. The rearrangement uses TRBV28 and TRBJ1-2; perhaps TRBD1 as D (5 bases). With 10 bases removed from V and 2 bases from J, the gap between germline ends came to 11 bases. CDR3 length: 12 amino acids. Germline lookup yields CDR1 MDHEN and CDR2 SYDVKM. CDR3 sequence reads: CAIWGRNYGYTF. The CDR3 DNA reads as TGTGCCATATGGGGCCGGAACTATGGCTACACCTTC.

J is TRBJ2-3 and V is TRBV20-1; 8 bases match TRBD2. This CDR3 comprises 18 residues. Trimming at V came to 4 bases and at J to 3 bases, leaving 18 bases not matched to a gene. Germline lookup yields CDR1 DFQATT and CDR2 SNEGSKA (reference sequence). CDR3 DNA: TGCAGTGCTACGGGCCGGACGGGGGGGCTCGTTGGGACAGATACGCAGTATTTT. Its translation is CSATGRTGGLVGTDTQYF.

The rearrangement joins TRBV15 to TRBJ2-7, with D hard to call. V dropped 0 bases and J dropped 4 bases, with 13 bases sitting between them. CDR1 is LNHNV and CDR2 is YYDKDF in the germline V gene (reference sequence). This CDR3 contains 15 residues. The CDR3 loop reads CATSRDIQAWYEQYF. The CDR3 DNA follows: TGTGCCACCAGCAGAGATATTCAAGCGTGGTACGAGCAGTACTTC.

The CDR3 sequence: CASSESRYRLVDTETQYF. The CDR3 DNA is TGTGCCAGCAGTGAGTCCCGATATCGACTAGTGGATACGGAGACCCAGTACTTC. J is TRBJ2-5 and V is TRBV2, with a weak D call TRBD2 (6 bases). The CDR3 consists of 18 residues. CDR1 is SNHLY, CDR2 FYNNEI, per germline. The germline V and J ends were trimmed by 3 bases and 5 bases, with 25 bases remaining between them.

The rearrangement uses TRBV7-3 and TRBJ2-6; either TRBD1 or TRBD2 may supply D (5 bases each). Trimming shortened V by 1 base and J by 0 bases, and 13 bases separated the two germline ends. This CDR3 has 18 residues. Germline CDR1 SGHTA, CDR2 FQGTGA. CDR3 region: CASSLRGREPSGANVLTF. The CDR3, as DNA: TGTGCCAGCAGCTTAAGGGGCAGGGAGCCCTCTGGGGCCAACGTCCTGACTTTC.

This clonotype has more than one count but fewer than ten. An end of the junction differs from the germline gene, which may be a read error. The chain links TRBV6-1 to TRBJ1-3, with 12 bases aligning to TRBD1. The V gene's germline CDR1 is MNHNS and CDR2 SASEGT. CDR3 length: 16 residues. The CDR3, as DNA: TGTGCCAGCAGTCGGGGGACAGGGGGCTCTGTAAACACCATATATTTT. Translation gives CASSRGTGGSVNTIYF.

The chain couples TRBV5-1 to TRBJ2-5; 11 positions match TRBD1. CDR1 SGHRS and CDR2 YFSETQ come from the germline V gene. The CDR3 consists of 16 residues. Unmatched junction bases numbered 6, after V lost 0 bases and J lost 5 bases. Here the CDR3 reads CASSLVRRDRGETQYF. CDR3 sequence (DNA): TGCGCCAGCAGCTTGGTTCGGCGGGACAGGGGGGAGACCCAGTACTTC. Full variable domain (rest looked up from reference TRBV5-1 and TRBJ2-5): KAGVTQTPRYLIKTRGQQVTLSCSPISGHRSVSWYQQTPGQGLQFLFEYFSETQRNKGNFPGRFSGRQFSNSRSEMNVSTLELGDSALYLCASSLVRRDRGETQYFGPGTRLLVL.

This clonotype was seen a handful of times. The rearrangement joins TRBV5-5 to TRBJ2-7, with 10 nucleotides matching TRBD1. CDR1 SGHKS and CDR2 YYEKEE come from the germline V gene (reference sequence). This CDR3 has 18 amino acids. The J segment lost 1 base and the V segment lost 3 bases, leaving 13 bases of the junction unmatched. This CDR3 is CASSSPPGQGPPSYEQYF. The CDR3 bases are TGTGCCAGCAGCTCACCACCGGGACAGGGGCCCCCTTCCTACGAGCAGTACTTC. Filled out from reference TRBV5-5 and TRBJ2-7, the complete variable domain reads DAGVTQSPTHLIKTRGQQVTLRCSPISGHKSVSWYQQVLGQGPQFIFQYYEKEERGRGNFPDRFSARQFPNYSSELNVNALLLGDSALYLCASSSPPGQGPPSYEQYFGPGTRLTVT.

The table lists this clonotype with a few counts. The CDR3 DNA is TGTGCCAGCAGCCCTTCAAAAGGGGCCGGCTATGAGCAGTTCTTC. Protein sequence: CASSPSKGAGYEQFF. The genes are TRBV3-1 and TRBJ2-1; D possibly corresponds to TRBD1 (5 bases). Trimming shortened V by 4 bases and J by 8 bases, and 18 bases separated the two germline ends. Germline V gene lookup returns CDR1 LGHDT and CDR2 YNNKEL (reference sequence). This CDR3 contains 15 residues.

This clonotype was observed a few times. The chain carries TRBV5-1 and TRBJ1-1; TRBD1 matches at 10 bases. The CDR3 totals 15 residues. Germline V gives CDR1 SGHRS, CDR2 YFSETQ. J gave up 0 bases and V 3 bases, and 2 bases lay outside the gene matches. The CDR3 reads CASSWGQGMNTEAFF. Written as DNA, the CDR3 is TGCGCCAGCAGCTGGGGACAGGGGATGAACACTGAAGCTTTCTTT.

V usage is TRBV6-5 and J usage is TRBJ2-7; 9 nucleotides agree with TRBD2. Per germline, CDR1 MNHEY and CDR2 SVGAGI. The CDR3 has 14 residues. V shed 2 bases and J 6 bases; nucleotides not matched to a gene: 5. The CDR3: CASSYASGEVEQYF. In DNA form, the CDR3 reads TGTGCCAGCAGTTACGCTAGCGGGGAGGTCGAGCAGTACTTC.

This clonotype has only a few counts. The rearrangement links TRBV6-4 to TRBJ2-3; TRBD1 matches 8 bases. Germline V gene sequence: CDR1 MRHNA, CDR2 SNTAGT. Trimming cost V 4 bases and J 5 bases; bases outside gene matches: 8. This CDR3 spans 15 amino acids. The CDR3 nucleotides are TGTGCCAGCAGTGTCTCAGGGACAGGCAAAGATACGCAGTATTTT. It yields the protein CASSVSGTGKDTQYF.

This clonotype showed up just a few times. This chain uses TRBV29-1 with TRBJ2-3, with D uncertain. Trimming took off 5 bases at V and 4 bases at J, with 16 bases between the two ends. The length of the CDR3 is 14 residues. CDR1 is SQVTM and CDR2 is ANQGSEA in the germline V gene. CDR3 sequence (DNA): TGCAGCGTTTCCCGTGGGGAAGTCGCAGATACGCAGTATTTT. It encodes CSVSRGEVADTQYF.

The V and J genes are TRBV4-1 and TRBJ2-5; D remains ambiguous. Matching the DNA end better, TRBJ2-7 makes the J call doubtful. The CDR3 spans 15 residues. The germline CDR1 and CDR2 sequences are MGHRA and YSYEKL. CDR3 DNA: TGCGCCAGCAGCCAAGATACCCGTAGCTCCTACGAGCAGTACTTC. As protein: CASSQDTRSSYEQYF.

The CDR3 DNA reads as TGTGCCAGCAGCTTTGAGCTCTGGGGGGGTCCGGGCTCCACCGGGGAGCTGTTTTTT. Amino acids: CASSFELWGGPGSTGELFF. The J gene is TRBJ2-2, the V gene TRBV7-2, with 7 bases that match TRBD2. CDR1 is SGHTA and CDR2 is FQGNSA in the germline V gene. J lost 4 bases, V lost 3 bases, and 17 bases had no gene match. This CDR3 contains 19 residues.

This clonotype was detected ten times or more. The CDR3 spells CSARDTRPQETQYF. DNA of the CDR3: TGCAGTGCTAGAGATACAAGGCCCCAAGAGACCCAGTACTTC. The V call is TRBV20-1, the J call TRBJ2-5; unclear D gene. Germline values: CDR1 DFQATT, CDR2 SNEGSKA (reference sequence). V gave up 0 bases and J gave up 1 base, with 9 bases separating them. The CDR3 has 14 amino acids.

This CDR3 reads CASSLETGYNEQFF. CDR3 nucleotides: TGTGCCAGCAGTTTAGAGACAGGCTACAATGAGCAGTTCTTC. The rearrangement links TRBV27 to TRBJ2-5, with D perhaps TRBD1 (6 bases). The J call is in doubt because the DNA end fits TRBJ2-1 better. The CDR3 runs 14 residues. Germline V CDR1 and CDR2: MNHEY, SMNVEV (reference sequence).

The sample holds a few counts of this clonotype. The V gene is TRBV20-1, the J gene TRBJ1-4; no clear D gene. V shed 3 bases and J shed 17 bases, with 7 bases lying between them. The CDR3 loop spans 8 amino acids. Germline V gene sequence: CDR1 DFQATT, CDR2 SNEGSKA (reference sequence). As DNA, the CDR3 is TGCAGTGCTAGCGGAGGTTTTTTT. Protein: CSASGGFF.

The chain combines TRBV12-3 or TRBV12-4 with TRBJ2-1; TRBD1 is a possible D gene (6 bases). The CDR3 runs to 15 residues. Deletions cut 5 bases from V and 0 bases from J, with 11 bases between. The CDR3 nucleotides read TGTGCCAGCAGTCAACAGGGTTACTCCTACAATGAGCAGTTCTTC. It specifies CASSQQGYSYNEQFF.

The V call is TRBV21-1, the J call TRBJ1-2. TRBV21-1 represents a pseudogene. This CDR3 region has 15 residues. CDR3 loop: CASSKGKWRSRGYTF. The CDR3 coding sequence is TGTGCCAGCAGCAAAGGCAAATGGAGGAGTAGGGGCTACACCTTC.

V gene TRBV28 combines with J gene TRBJ2-1, with D possibly being TRBD1 or TRBD2 (5 bases each). The CDR3 is 14 residues long. Trimming stripped 5 bases from V and 14 bases from J, with 22 bases between. Germline V gene lookup returns CDR1 MDHEN and CDR2 SYDVKM. CDR3 coding DNA: TGTGCCAGCAGTCTACCGGGGCTAGCCGTAACGGAGTTCTTC. It specifies CASSLPGLAVTEFF.

This clonotype showed up just a few times. The rearrangement uses TRBV23-1 and TRBJ2-5; tentatively, D is TRBD1 (5 bases). TRBV23-1 is an open reading frame, and its role is uncertain. V was trimmed by 0 bases and J by 3 bases, leaving 5 bases between them. The CDR3 is 13 amino acids. The CDR3 sequence: CASSQSGEETQYF. The CDR3 coding sequence is TGCGCCAGCAGTCAATCAGGGGAAGAGACCCAGTACTTC.